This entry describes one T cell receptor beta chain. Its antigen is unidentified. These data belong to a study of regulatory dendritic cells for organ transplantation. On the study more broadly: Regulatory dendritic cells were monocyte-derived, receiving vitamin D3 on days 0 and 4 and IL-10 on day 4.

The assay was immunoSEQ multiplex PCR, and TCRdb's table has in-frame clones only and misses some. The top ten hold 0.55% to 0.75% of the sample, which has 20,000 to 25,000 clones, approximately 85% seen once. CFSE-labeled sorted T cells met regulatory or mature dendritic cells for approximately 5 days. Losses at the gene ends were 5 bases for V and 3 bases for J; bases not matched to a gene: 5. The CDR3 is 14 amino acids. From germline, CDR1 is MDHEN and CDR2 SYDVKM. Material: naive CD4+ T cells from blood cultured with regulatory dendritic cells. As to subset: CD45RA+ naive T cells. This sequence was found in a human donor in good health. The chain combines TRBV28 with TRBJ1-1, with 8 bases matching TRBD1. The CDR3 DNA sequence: TGTGCCAGCAGTCCCGGGACAGGAGACACTGAAGCTTTCTTT. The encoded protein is CASSPGTGDTEAFF.